This record looks at one T cell receptor (beta chain) sequence and its context. Its antigen remains unidentified. The method was immunoSEQ multiplex PCR; TCRdb's version includes in-frame clones alone and lacks a portion of them. The sample holds around 23,000 clones, 90% to 95% seen once. The CDR3 loop spans 16 amino acids. Germline loops: CDR1 SGHDT, CDR2 YYEEEE. The V end was cut by 5 bases, the J end by 2 bases, with 18 bases between. The sorted conventional CD4+ T cells were CD25-low and CD127-high, with genomic DNA sequenced. This sample is drawn from a study of regulatory and conventional T cells in RAG deficiency. Whole-study findings and limits: Other subsets showed 9.5 to 10-fold reductions, but Treg unique TCR beta sequences fell approximately 100-fold in these patients.

These data were also filed under a second study, of regulatory T cells. From that study: The primer mix had 52 TRBV and 13 TRBJ primers.

The specimen was CD4+ T cells sorted from blood. This chain connects TRBV5-6 to TRBJ2-3; possibly TRBD1 for D (7 bases). This sequence originates from a human donor in good health. Here the CDR3 reads CASRLRTGGNTDTQYF. The CDR3 DNA is TGTGCCAGCAGGCTGAGGACAGGAGGGAACACAGATACGCAGTATTTT.